Listed here are 27 T cell receptor beta chains from one sample, sequenced in a study of T cell responses to AZD1222 COVID-19 vaccine (TCRdb year 2021). Reading the label with the study, this specimen's time point is: baseline before first vaccination. Library construction relied on the immunoSEQ multiplex PCR assay. TCRdb provides this immuneACCESS table in a form limited to in-frame rearrangements. Some clones are lacking; in checked studies, under half of them reflect an unresolved V gene, and why the rest are absent is not known. For this sample there are around 80,000 clones; roughly 90% appear just once. The ten largest make up roughly 5.6% of the sample. The source was peripheral blood, collected on day 0 of AZD1222 vaccination. All receptors derive from an adult in good health.

The chain joins TRBV11-2 to TRBJ2-2; D is perhaps TRBD1 (6 bases). The CDR3 runs to 15 residues. Germline CDR1 reads SGHAT; CDR2 reads FQNNGV. Trimming cost V 3 bases and J 5 bases, with 13 bases left between them. The CDR3 coding sequence is TGTGCCAGCAGCTTGGGCTCAGGGGTAACCGGGGAGCTGTTTTTT. Translated, it gives CASSLGSGVTGELFF. The complete variable domain, with remaining parts taken from reference TRBV11-2 and TRBJ2-2, reads EAGVAQSPRYKIIEKRQSVAFWCNPISGHATLYWYQQILGQGPKLLIQFQNNGVVDDSQLPKDRFSAERLKGVDSTLKIQPAKLEDSAVYLCASSLGSGVTGELFFGEGSRLTVL.

The chain couples TRBV7-3 to TRBJ1-1; D may be TRBD1 (5 bases). CDR3 size: 15 residues. Germline V gene lookup returns CDR1 SGHTA and CDR2 FQGTGA. Trimming pared 3 bases from V and 0 bases from J, leaving 11 bases between. The CDR3 reads CASSLAGPLNTEAFF. The CDR3 DNA sequence: TGTGCCAGCAGCTTGGCGGGACCACTGAACACTGAAGCTTTCTTT.

The chain employs TRBV27 and TRBJ2-3; D gene unclear. The CDR3 runs to 13 residues. Germline V CDR1 and CDR2: MNHEY, SMNVEV (reference sequence). Trimming stripped 5 bases from V and 5 bases from J, with 11 bases between. CDR3 residues: CASSPIERDTQYF. CDR3 coding DNA: TGTGCCAGCAGTCCGATTGAGCGAGATACGCAGTATTTT.

The chain couples TRBV5-1 to TRBJ2-2; 8 positions agree with TRBD2. CDR1 SGHRS and CDR2 YFSETQ come from the germline V gene. There are 17 residues in the CDR3. The V gene end was trimmed by 1 base and the J gene end by 0 bases; junction bases not matched to a gene: 5. The CDR3 reads CASSLSLAGSNTGELFF. CDR3 DNA sequence: TGCGCCAGCAGCTTGTCGCTAGCGGGTTCGAACACCGGGGAGCTGTTTTTT.

This chain joins TRBV19 and TRBJ1-4; 8 bases map to TRBD1. The junction had 5 bases not matched to a gene; V was cut back by 9 bases and J by 8 bases. The CDR3 loop spans 12 amino acids. The germline gives CDR1 LNHDA, CDR2 SQIVND (reference sequence). CDR3: CARGRGREKLFF. CDR3 in DNA: TGTGCCAGGGGCAGGGGGCGAGAAAAACTGTTTTTT.

The V call is TRBV12-3 or TRBV12-4, the J call TRBJ1-6; a possible D gene is TRBD1 (5 bases). Trimming left V 2 bases short and J 14 bases short, with 10 bases between. CDR3 size: 12 residues. CDR3 bases: TGTGCCAGCAGTTTAATTGGGGCCTCCCTCCACTTT. Protein: CASSLIGASLHF.

There are a few counts of this clone. This sequence joins TRBV5-1 and TRBJ2-2, with TRBD1 matching 8 bases. With V trimmed by 4 bases and J by 5 bases, 10 bases remained unmatched. Germline CDR1 and CDR2: SGHRS and YFSETQ. CDR3 length: 16 amino acids. The CDR3 DNA reads as TGCGCCAGCAGCACAGACAGGGGATTGGAGACCGGGGAGCTGTTTTTT. It encodes CASSTDRGLETGELFF.

This chain connects TRBV19 to TRBJ1-1; tentative D call: TRBD1 (6 bases). CDR3 length equals 14 residues. The V gene lost 3 bases and the J gene lost 3 bases, with 11 bases spanning the gap. Germline V gives CDR1 LNHDA, CDR2 SQIVND (reference sequence). CDR3 in amino acids: CASSIDWTDTEAFF. In nucleotides, the CDR3 is TGTGCCAGTAGTATCGACTGGACAGACACTGAAGCTTTCTTT.

The chain employs TRBV30 and TRBJ1-1; D unclear. The CDR3 covers 14 residues. Trimming shortened V by 0 bases and J by 8 bases, and 16 bases separated the two germline ends. Looked up from germline, CDR1 is GTSNPN and CDR2 is SVGIG (reference sequence). The CDR3 loop is CAWSVLTVSGEAFF. The CDR3 DNA reads as TGTGCCTGGAGTGTACTCACAGTGAGTGGGGAAGCTTTCTTT.

This sequence joins TRBV10-2 and TRBJ2-6, with 10 bases aligning to TRBD2. The CDR3 extends over 17 amino acids. CDR1 is WSHSY, CDR2 SAAADI, per germline. J was trimmed by 4 bases and V by 3 bases; bases with no gene match: 6. Here the CDR3 reads CASSEASGGIGANVLTF. As DNA, the CDR3 is TGCGCCAGCAGTGAAGCTAGCGGGGGCATAGGGGCCAACGTCCTGACTTTC.

This clone was seen only once. The J gene is TRBJ1-5, the V gene TRBV10-3; TRBD1 might be the D (5 bases). In germline, CDR1 is ENHRY, CDR2 SYGVKD. The CDR3 extends over 17 amino acids. V lost 2 bases and J 3 bases, leaving 17 bases between the germline ends. CDR3 nucleotides: TGTGCCATCAGTGAGAGGATGCCGGGGGGTAACAATCAGCCCCAGCATTTT. Its protein product is CAISERMPGGNNQPQHF.

The chain carries TRBV14 and TRBJ1-4, with D possibly TRBD1 on 5 matching bases. The V end lost 1 base, the J end lost 2 bases, and 11 bases lay between the germline ends. Germline assignment: CDR1 SGHDN and CDR2 FVKESK. The CDR3 is made up of 16 amino acids. CDR3 loop: CASSQVGRATNEKLFF. The CDR3 coding sequence is TGTGCCAGCAGCCAAGTTGGCAGGGCGACTAATGAAAAACTGTTTTTT. The variable domain in full, with the rest retrieved from reference TRBV14 and TRBJ1-4, is EAGVTQFPSHSVIEKGQTVTLRCDPISGHDNLYWYRRVMGKEIKFLLHFVKESKQDESGMPNNRFLAERTGGTYSTLKVQPAELEDSGVYFCASSQVGRATNEKLFFGSGTQLSVL.

V gene TRBV19 combines with J gene TRBJ1-2; the D gene is possibly TRBD1 (6 bases). This CDR3 has 13 amino acids. Trimming removed 5 bases at V and 7 bases at J, with 14 bases between. Germline values: CDR1 LNHDA, CDR2 SQIVND (reference sequence). CDR3: CASSPRTEGGYTF. CDR3 DNA sequence: TGTGCCAGTAGTCCCCGGACAGAAGGTGGCTACACCTTC.

The genes are TRBV5-1 and TRBJ2-7; 8 bases map to TRBD1. V lost 4 bases to trimming and J lost 6 bases; unmatched junction nucleotides: 9. Germline lookup yields CDR1 SGHRS and CDR2 YFSETQ. This CDR3 has 14 amino acids. The CDR3, as DNA: TGCGCCAGCAGCCTGGGGACAGGCAGCAGCGAGCAGTACTTC. Translating it yields CASSLGTGSSEQYF. Together with reference TRBV5-1 and TRBJ2-7, the CDR3 gives the full variable domain: KAGVTQTPRYLIKTRGQQVTLSCSPISGHRSVSWYQQTPGQGLQFLFEYFSETQRNKGNFPGRFSGRQFSNSRSEMNVSTLELGDSALYLCASSLGTGSSEQYFGPGTRLTVT.

In this sample, this clone turned up once. CDR3 in amino acids: CASIPGGPADTQYF. The CDR3 region has the DNA TGTGCCAGCATCCCGGGGGGGCCGGCAGATACGCAGTATTTT. The chain is built from TRBV2 and TRBJ2-3, with 8 positions matching TRBD2. CDR1 SNHLY and CDR2 FYNNEI come from the germline V gene. CDR3 length: 14 residues. The V and J ends lost 7 bases and 4 bases, in that order; junction bases with no gene match: 7.

The J gene is TRBJ2-7, the V gene TRBV6-5, with no clear D. V was pared by 0 bases and J by 2 bases, with 8 bases between. The CDR3 contains 14 residues. Germline V gene lookup returns CDR1 MNHEY and CDR2 SVGAGI. The CDR3 here is CASSYSMETYEQYF. CDR3 nucleotide sequence: TGTGCCAGCAGTTACTCGATGGAGACCTACGAGCAGTACTTC.

The chain uses TRBV5-8 and TRBJ2-7; 7 bases match TRBD2. The CDR3 runs to 14 residues. The ends lost 4 bases at V and 0 bases at J; junction bases unmatched: 4. The germline CDR1 and CDR2 sequences are SGHTS and YDEGEE. CDR3: CASSPGGNSYEQYF. The CDR3 DNA reads as TGTGCCAGCAGCCCCGGGGGGAACTCCTACGAGCAGTACTTC.

The chain has TRBV15 and TRBJ1-6; no clear D. V lost 0 bases, J lost 13 bases, and 7 bases lay in between. Per germline, CDR1 LNHNV and CDR2 YYDKDF (reference sequence). CDR3 length: 12 residues. Here the CDR3 DNA reads TGTGCCACCAGCAGAGATTTTAATCCCCTCCACTTT. This encodes CATSRDFNPLHF.

The table lists this clone with a count of one. The J gene is TRBJ2-3, the V gene TRBV6-2 or TRBV6-3; possibly TRBD2 for D (6 bases). The CDR3 has 13 residues. Germline assignment: CDR1 MNHEY and CDR2 SVGEGT. Trimming removed 5 bases from V and 2 bases from J, with 8 bases in between. The DNA for the CDR3 is TGTGCCAGCAGTCGGGACTCCACAGATACGCAGTATTTT. It translates to CASSRDSTDTQYF.

The chain employs TRBV7-8 and TRBJ2-1; 7 bases line up with TRBD1. Germline-derived CDR1 and CDR2 are SGHVS and FQNEAQ. The CDR3 has 15 residues. Germline trimming cut 6 bases from V and 0 bases from J; bases unmatched to any gene: 5. Written as DNA, the CDR3 is TGTGCCAGCAGGCCGGGACAGAGCTCCTACAATGAGCAGTTCTTC. Its protein is CASRPGQSSYNEQFF.

V gene TRBV10-3 combines with J gene TRBJ2-3, with 8 bases identical to TRBD1. This CDR3 has 15 amino acids. J lost 6 bases, V lost 0 bases, and 5 bases had no gene match. Germline CDR1 is ENHRY and CDR2 is SYGVKD. CDR3 protein: CAISESGQGWDTQYF. The CDR3 region has the DNA TGTGCCATCAGTGAGTCTGGACAGGGATGGGATACGCAGTATTTT.

The chain recombines TRBV11-3 with TRBJ2-3, with TRBD1 matching 12 bases. The CDR3 consists of 16 residues. Germline loops: CDR1 SGHNT, CDR2 YENEEA. Losses at the gene ends were 4 bases for V and 6 bases for J; bases not matched to a gene: 8. In DNA, the CDR3 is TGTGCCAGCAGCTACTCCGGGACAGGGGGCCGGGATACGCAGTATTTT. It yields the protein CASSYSGTGGRDTQYF.

To note about this clone: Within the sample, other DNA sequences also encode this same CDR3. V and J are TRBV29-1 and TRBJ1-6; 7 nucleotides agree with TRBD1. The germline gives CDR1 SQVTM, CDR2 ANQGSEA. This CDR3 is built from 14 residues. Unmatched junction bases numbered 8, after V lost 6 bases and J lost 6 bases. The CDR3 protein is CSVSDRTSNSPLHF. CDR3 sequence (DNA): TGCAGCGTATCGGACAGGACAAGTAATTCACCCCTCCACTTT.

The chain employs TRBV7-9 and TRBJ2-5, with TRBD2 matching over 7 bases. This CDR3 contains 15 residues. Germline-derived CDR1 and CDR2 are SEHNR and FQNEAQ (reference sequence). With V trimmed by 11 bases and J by 10 bases, 22 bases remained unmatched. The DNA for the CDR3 is TGTGCCTGCAACAACGGCGCAGGGCGGGAGATGGGCCAGTACTTC. It translates to CACNNGAGREMGQYF.

The V gene is TRBV6-5, the J gene TRBJ1-1, with D unclear. This CDR3 contains 12 residues. Germline values: CDR1 MNHEY, CDR2 SVGAGI. With 8 bases removed from V and 3 bases from J, the gap between germline ends came to 10 bases. CDR3 protein: CASSKGYTEAFF. CDR3 DNA: TGTGCCAGCTCAAAGGGTTACACTGAAGCTTTCTTT.

V and J are TRBV7-2 and TRBJ1-5, with unresolved D. CDR1 and CDR2 from the germline V gene are SGHTA and FQGNSA. The CDR3 contains 14 residues. V was shortened by 1 base and J by 4 bases, with 8 bases between the two germline ends. CDR3 amino acids: CASSLGAPNQPQHF. The DNA for the CDR3 is TGTGCCAGCAGCTTAGGGGCCCCAAATCAGCCCCAGCATTTT.

The chain carries TRBV29-1 and TRBJ1-1; 7 positions agree with TRBD1. The CDR3 runs 16 residues. Looked up from germline, CDR1 is SQVTM and CDR2 is ANQGSEA. The V segment lost 3 bases and the J segment 2 bases; nucleotides outside the gene matches: 12. CDR3 in amino acids: CSVEGGGRYGNTEAFF. CDR3 nucleotide sequence: TGCAGCGTTGAGGGAGGGGGCCGATACGGAAACACTGAAGCTTTCTTT.